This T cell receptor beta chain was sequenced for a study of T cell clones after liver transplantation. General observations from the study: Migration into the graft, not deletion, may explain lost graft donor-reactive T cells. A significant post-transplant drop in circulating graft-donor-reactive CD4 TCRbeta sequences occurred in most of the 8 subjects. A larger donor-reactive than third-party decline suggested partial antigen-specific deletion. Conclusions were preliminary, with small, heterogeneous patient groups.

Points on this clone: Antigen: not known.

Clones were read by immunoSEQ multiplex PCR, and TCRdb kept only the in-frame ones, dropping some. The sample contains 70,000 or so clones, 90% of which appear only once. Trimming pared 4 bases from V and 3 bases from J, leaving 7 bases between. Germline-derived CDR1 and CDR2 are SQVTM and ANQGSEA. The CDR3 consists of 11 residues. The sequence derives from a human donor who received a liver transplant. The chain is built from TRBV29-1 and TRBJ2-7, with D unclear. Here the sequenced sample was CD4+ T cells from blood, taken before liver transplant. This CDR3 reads CSVVGIYEQYF. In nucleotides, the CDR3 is TGCAGCGTTGTGGGGATCTACGAGCAGTACTTC.